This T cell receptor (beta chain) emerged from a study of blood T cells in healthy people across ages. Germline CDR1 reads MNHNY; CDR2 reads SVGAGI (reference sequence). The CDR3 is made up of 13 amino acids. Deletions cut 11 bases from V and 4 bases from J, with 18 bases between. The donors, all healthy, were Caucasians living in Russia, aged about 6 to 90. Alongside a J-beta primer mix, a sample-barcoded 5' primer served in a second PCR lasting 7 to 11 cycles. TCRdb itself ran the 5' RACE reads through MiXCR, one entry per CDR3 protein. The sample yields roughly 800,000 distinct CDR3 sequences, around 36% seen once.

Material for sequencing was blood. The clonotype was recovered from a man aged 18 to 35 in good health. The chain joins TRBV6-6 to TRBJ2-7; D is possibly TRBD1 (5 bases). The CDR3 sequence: CACGHLGAYEQYF. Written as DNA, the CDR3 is TGTGCCTGCGGACATTTAGGAGCATACGAGCAGTACTTC.